One and the same sample provided the 3 T cell receptor beta chains below, sequenced in a study of blood T cell repertoires in COVID-19. The method was immunoSEQ multiplex PCR; TCRdb's version includes in-frame clones alone and lacks a portion of them. This sample has about 300,000 clones, with less than 85% found just once. Sequencing was done on a sample of peripheral blood. Source of these receptors: a human donor with COVID-19, enrolled during active disease. The donor label of this sample is uncertain.

The chain joins TRBV19 to TRBJ1-6, with D hard to call. The length of the CDR3 is 14 residues. Germline V gives CDR1 LNHDA, CDR2 SQIVND (reference sequence). The V and J ends lost 5 bases and 8 bases respectively, with 13 bases between them. CDR3 sequence (DNA): TGTGCCAGTAGTTCCGGGAATCATGATTCACCCCTCCACTTT. Residues: CASSSGNHDSPLHF. The variable domain in full, with the rest retrieved from reference TRBV19 and TRBJ1-6, is DGGITQSPKYLFRKEGQNVTLSCEQNLNHDAMYWYRQDPGQGLRLIYYSQIVNDFQKGDIAEGYSVSREKKESFPLTVTSAQKNPTAFYLCASSSGNHDSPLHFGNGTRLTVT.

Here the CDR3 reads CASSVGTGFDGYTF. CDR3 DNA sequence: TGTGCCAGCAGCGTCGGGACAGGCTTCGATGGCTACACCTTC. The chain employs TRBV9 and TRBJ1-2; 8 bases map to TRBD1. Germline V gives CDR1 SGDLS, CDR2 YYNGEE. The CDR3 spans 14 residues. V lost 2 bases, J lost 6 bases, and 6 bases stayed unmatched.

The chain employs TRBV11-2 and TRBJ1-1; a possible D gene is TRBD1 (5 bases). Germline CDR1 SGHAT, CDR2 FQNNGV. The ends were cut back, 5 bases at V and 7 bases at J, with 14 bases in the middle. The CDR3 sequence is 13 residues long. In DNA, the CDR3 is TGTGCCAGCAGCACCAGCCTGGGACTTGAAGCTTTCTTT. It encodes CASSTSLGLEAFF.